This is a list of T cell receptor beta chains from one sample in a study of blood T cell repertoires in COVID-19. TCRdb keeps only in-frame clones here, not all; method: immunoSEQ multiplex PCR. The sample lists about 52,000 clones; 87% were seen once. The material sequenced was peripheral blood. All receptors come from a human donor with active COVID-19. The donor label of this sample is uncertain. Both conserved end residues are part of each CDR3. The D gene is left open where the match is weak. Only some rows state a clone size, as once, few, many or a class for expanded clones.

TRBV5-1	.	.	TRBJ1-1	TGCGCCAGCAGCCTGTCGACAGTGAACACTGAAGCTTTCTTT	CASSLSTVNTEAFF
TRBV6-4	.	.	TRBJ1-1	TGTGCCAGCAGTGTTGTCACAGCGAACACTGAAGCTTTCTTT	CASSVVTANTEAFF
TRBV2	few	.	TRBJ2-7	TGTGCCAGCAGTGCGACTGGCTACGAGCAGTACTTC	CASSATGYEQYF
TRBV5-1	once	.	TRBJ1-1	TGCGCCAGCAGCACCCGGACAGAAGCTGAAGCTTTCTTT	CASSTRTEAEAFF
TRBV6-2/TRBV6-3	few	TRBD1	TRBJ1-2	TGTGCCAGCAGCAAGGGACAGATAAATGGCTACACCTTC	CASSKGQINGYTF
TRBV18	.	TRBD1	TRBJ1-2	TGTGCCAGCTCACCAACCGACAGGGGTTTAAACTATGGCTACACCTTC	CASSPTDRGLNYGYTF
TRBV18	.	.	TRBJ2-2	TGTGCCAGCTCACGGCCAGGGACGAACACCGGGGAGCTGTTTTTT	CASSRPGTNTGELFF
TRBV6-5	once	TRBD1	TRBJ2-1	TGTGCCAGCAGTTACTCAGGGGGCCCCTACAATGAGCAGTTCTTC	CASSYSGGPYNEQFF
TRBV10-3	.	TRBD1	TRBJ2-2	TGTGCCACGAAGAGGACAGGGGACACCGGGGAGCTGTTTTTT	CATKRTGDTGELFF
TRBV20-1	once	.	TRBJ2-4	TGCAGTGCTAGTAGTTCCAGGGTCGGCATTCAGTACTTC	CSASSSRVGIQYF
TRBV2	.	TRBD1	TRBJ1-1	TGTGCCAGCCGGGGGACAGGGCTACGGGAAGCTTTCTTT	CASRGTGLREAFF
TRBV9	.	.	TRBJ2-6	TGTGCCAGCGCTATATATCACCATAGGCCAGGATTTACTTCTGGGGCCAACGTCCTGACTTTC	CASAIYHHRPGFTSGANVLTF
TRBV24-1	.	.	TRBJ2-7	TGTGCCACCAGTGACGAACAGGGCTCCTACGAGCAGTACTTC	CATSDEQGSYEQYF
TRBV7-2	.	TRBD2	TRBJ2-3	TGTGCCAGCAGCACCACTAGCGCAGATACGCAGTATTTT	CASSTTSADTQYF
TRBV7-9	.	TRBD1	TRBJ1-2	TGTGCCAGCAGCTTAACACCGGGACAGGGTCTTTCTAACTATGGCTACACCTTC	CASSLTPGQGLSNYGYTF
TRBV7-2	once	.	TRBJ2-2	TGTGCCAGCATCCTACGGGGGGAGGGCACAGGGTTCGTCCCCGGGGAGCTGTTTTTT	CASILRGEGTGFVPGELFF
TRBV4-1	.	TRBD1	TRBJ2-7	TGCGCCAGCAGCCAACCCCGGACAGGGTGCTTC	CASSQPRTGCF
TRBV7-2	.	.	TRBJ2-3	TGTGCCAGCAGCTTATATAGCACAGATACGCAGTATTTT	CASSLYSTDTQYF
TRBV29-1	.	TRBD1	TRBJ1-2	TGCAGCGCAACTGGGGGACAGGGGCTACATGGCTACACCTTC	CSATGGQGLHGYTF
TRBV6-5	.	.	TRBJ1-2	TGTGCCAGCAGTTTCACAGGGAGCTATGGCTACACCTTC	CASSFTGSYGYTF
TRBV19	.	.	TRBJ1-1	TGTGCCAGTAGTCCGGTACAGAGTTTGAACACTGAAGCTTTCTTT	CASSPVQSLNTEAFF
TRBV5-6	large	.	TRBJ2-5	TGTGCCAGCAGCGCAACTAGCAGCCCACAAGAGACCCAGTACTTC	CASSATSSPQETQYF
TRBV18	few	TRBD2	TRBJ2-1	TGTGCCAGCTCACCTGAATCGGGACTAGCGCTCAATGAGCAGTTCTTC	CASSPESGLALNEQFF
TRBV7-2	.	.	TRBJ1-2	TGTGCCAGCAGCTGGCGCAGCCTGGAGGGCTACACCTTC	CASSWRSLEGYTF
TRBV5-8	.	.	TRBJ1-1	TGTGCCAGCAGTAATTATGAAGCTTTCTTT	CASSNYEAFF